This entry lists 32 T cell receptor beta chains sequenced from one sample in a study of T cell responses to AZD1222 COVID-19 vaccine. TCRdb's copy holds only in-frame clones and misses some; the assay was immunoSEQ multiplex PCR. The table lists fewer than 150,000 clones, 90% of them singletons, with around 3.6% in the top ten. The sample was peripheral blood, taken on day 0 of AZD1222 vaccination. Receptors were obtained from an adult in good health.

As DNA, the CDR3 is TGTGCCAGTAGTATAGCGGCAGGGACCCCCAAGGAGCAGTACTTC. Its protein is CASSIAAGTPKEQYF. V usage is TRBV19 and J usage is TRBJ2-7; either TRBD1 or TRBD2 may supply D (5 bases each). The V end was cut by 1 base, the J end by 7 bases, with 17 bases between. The CDR3 runs to 15 residues. Germline loops: CDR1 LNHDA, CDR2 SQIVND (reference sequence).

This clone has only one observation. The J gene is TRBJ1-2, the V gene TRBV5-1, with D possibly matching TRBD1 (5 bases). Germline assignment: CDR1 SGHRS and CDR2 YFSETQ. The CDR3 is made up of 14 amino acids. V gave up 4 bases and J gave up 7 bases, with 17 bases separating them. Written as DNA, the CDR3 is TGCGCCAGCAGCCCGGTAGGTGGGGCGCGTGGCTACACCTTC. This encodes CASSPVGGARGYTF.

The count of this clone is one. V usage is TRBV11-1 and J usage is TRBJ2-2; maybe TRBD1 (5 bases). The CDR3 spans 14 residues. Germline loops: CDR1 SGHAT, CDR2 FQDESV (reference sequence). Trimming stripped 1 base from V and 7 bases from J, with 10 bases between. Here the CDR3 DNA reads TGTGCCAGCAGCTTAGGGTCAGGGATCGGGGAGCTGTTTTTT. Protein: CASSLGSGIGELFF. Filled out from reference TRBV11-1 and TRBJ2-2, the complete variable domain reads EAEVAQSPRYKITEKSQAVAFWCDPISGHATLYWYRQILGQGPELLVQFQDESVVDDSQLPKDRFSAERLKGVDSTLKIQPAELGDSAMYLCASSLGSGIGELFFGEGSRLTVL.

The genes are TRBV12-3 or TRBV12-4 and TRBJ2-7, with 11 bases lining up with TRBD1. Trimming removed 5 bases from V and 5 bases from J; junction bases left unmatched: 2. The CDR3 has 13 amino acids. The CDR3 DNA reads TGTGCCAGCAGTAGGGGACAGGGGGACGAGCAGTACTTC. As protein: CASSRGQGDEQYF.

This rearrangement joins TRBV7-3 to TRBJ2-2; 8 bases are a match to TRBD2. This CDR3 comprises 16 residues. J lost 1 base, V lost 1 base, and 2 bases had no gene match. Germline values: CDR1 SGHTA, CDR2 FQGTGA. CDR3 loop: CASSLRSGRNTGELFF. The CDR3 region has the DNA TGTGCCAGCAGCTTAAGGAGCGGGAGGAACACCGGGGAGCTGTTTTTT.

The chain combines TRBV5-4 with TRBJ1-2; 9 bases line up with TRBD1. V was clipped by 0 bases and J by 2 bases; unmatched bases: 2. CDR1 is SGHNT and CDR2 is YYREEE in the germline V gene (reference sequence). The CDR3 is 15 amino acids. CDR3 sequence: CASSLGGQGNYGYTF. CDR3 DNA: TGTGCCAGCAGCTTGGGGGGACAGGGAAACTATGGCTACACCTTC.

This clone was found once. The rearrangement links TRBV11-1 to TRBJ1-1, with D possibly being TRBD1 (5 bases). The germline V and J ends were trimmed by 2 bases and 4 bases, with 11 bases remaining between them. The CDR3 spans 14 residues. Germline loops: CDR1 SGHAT, CDR2 FQDESV (reference sequence). The CDR3, as DNA: TGTGCCAGCAGCTTAAGGGGAGGGAGCACTGAAGCTTTCTTT. This encodes CASSLRGGSTEAFF.

The chain has TRBV10-3 and TRBJ1-5; TRBD1 is a possible D gene (5 bases). The V end was cut by 9 bases, the J end by 0 bases, with 21 bases between. CDR1 ENHRY and CDR2 SYGVKD come from the germline V gene. The CDR3 is 17 amino acids. The CDR3 bases are TGTGCCATAGGCCCCGTCACTTGGACACATAGCAATCAGCCCCAGCATTTT. Protein sequence: CAIGPVTWTHSNQPQHF.

The chain couples TRBV7-2 to TRBJ1-4; possible D gene TRBD1, 5 bases. V was cut by 1 base and J by 5 bases, with 8 bases left in between. This CDR3 has 14 residues. The germline CDR1 and CDR2 sequences are SGHTA and FQGNSA. Here the CDR3 reads CASSLVAGNEKLFF. In DNA form, the CDR3 reads TGTGCCAGCAGCTTAGTGGCAGGGAATGAAAAACTGTTTTTT.

This clone appeared once. The chain recombines TRBV7-2 with TRBJ2-1; D uncertain. The ends were cut back, 1 base at V and 4 bases at J, with 11 bases in the middle. The germline gives CDR1 SGHTA, CDR2 FQGNSA. The CDR3 is made up of 15 amino acids. CDR3 sequence reads: CASSLDVSPYNEQFF. The CDR3 nucleotides read TGTGCCAGCAGCTTAGACGTATCCCCATACAATGAGCAGTTCTTC.

V and J are TRBV19 and TRBJ1-5, with 8 bases that match TRBD1. With 5 bases clipped from V and 9 bases from J, the junction kept 9 bases outside the gene matches. The CDR3 sequence is 14 residues long. Germline-derived CDR1 and CDR2 are LNHDA and SQIVND (reference sequence). The CDR3 DNA follows: TGTGCCAGTAGTGTGGACAGGGCGGGGGTGCCCCAGCATTTT. Translating it yields CASSVDRAGVPQHF. Filled out from reference TRBV19 and TRBJ1-5, the complete variable domain reads DGGITQSPKYLFRKEGQNVTLSCEQNLNHDAMYWYRQDPGQGLRLIYYSQIVNDFQKGDIAEGYSVSREKKESFPLTVTSAQKNPTAFYLCASSVDRAGVPQHFGDGTRLSIL.

The gene calls are TRBV15 and TRBJ2-3, with 7 bases fitting TRBD2. The CDR3 is 16 residues long. The V segment lost 2 bases and the J segment 6 bases; nucleotides outside the gene matches: 11. Germline V gene sequence: CDR1 LNHNV, CDR2 YYDKDF (reference sequence). Here the CDR3 reads CATSRHGGGLMDTQYF. As DNA, the CDR3 is TGTGCCACCAGCAGACATGGGGGGGGGTTGATGGATACGCAGTATTTT. Full variable domain (outside the CDR3, taken from reference TRBV15 and TRBJ2-3): DAMVIQNPRYQVTQFGKPVTLSCSQTLNHNVMYWYQQKSSQAPKLLFHYYDKDFNNEADTPDNFQSRRPNTSFCFLDIRSPGLGDTAMYLCATSRHGGGLMDTQYFGPGTRLTVL.

V gene TRBV6-2 or TRBV6-3 combines with J gene TRBJ2-5; D call uncertain. The CDR3 covers 13 residues. CDR1 is MNHEY, CDR2 SVGEGT, per germline. V lost 7 bases and J lost 4, with 13 bases in between. The CDR3, as DNA: TGTGCCAGCAACCCATGGGTAGGAGAGACCCAGTACTTC. It yields the protein CASNPWVGETQYF.

The rearrangement links TRBV11-3 to TRBJ2-1, with no clear D. The germline CDR1 and CDR2 sequences are SGHNT and YENEEA. The CDR3 consists of 16 residues. V lost 4 bases and J lost 10, with 23 bases in between. CDR3 in amino acids: CASSSVGSAPHEEQFF. CDR3 sequence (DNA): TGTGCCAGCAGCTCCGTGGGGTCCGCCCCACACGAGGAGCAGTTCTTC.

The sample holds one count of this clone. V gene TRBV6-6 combines with J gene TRBJ1-2; no definite D call. V was pared by 0 bases and J by 10 bases, with 6 bases between. Germline V CDR1 and CDR2: MNHNY, SVGAGI (reference sequence). The CDR3 loop spans 11 amino acids. The CDR3 spells CASSYSGAYTF. CDR3 coding DNA: TGTGCCAGCAGTTACTCAGGTGCCTACACCTTC.

The chain combines TRBV7-6 with TRBJ1-5; no clear D gene. The CDR3 length is 13 residues. Deletions cut 3 bases from V and 4 bases from J, with 7 bases between. Germline V CDR1 and CDR2: SGHVS, FNYEAQ. The CDR3 region is CASSFTRNQPQHF. The CDR3 DNA reads TGTGCCAGCAGCTTTACGCGGAATCAGCCCCAGCATTTT.

The rearrangement links TRBV2 to TRBJ1-4; no reliable D call. Per germline, CDR1 SNHLY and CDR2 FYNNEI. With 8 bases removed from V and 7 bases from J, the gap between germline ends came to 17 bases. The CDR3 length is 14 residues. The CDR3 loop is CASRREGSGEKLFF. The CDR3 bases are TGTGCCAGCCGTCGAGAGGGTAGCGGTGAAAAACTGTTTTTT.

This chain connects TRBV20-1 to TRBJ1-2; D gene ambiguous. There are 16 residues in the CDR3. With 3 bases removed from V and 2 bases from J, the gap between germline ends came to 19 bases. Germline V lookup: CDR1 DFQATT, CDR2 SNEGSKA (reference sequence). The CDR3 here is CSASRSPTPGNYGYTF. The CDR3 coding sequence is TGCAGTGCTAGTCGGAGCCCCACCCCGGGCAACTATGGCTACACCTTC.

Turning to this clone: The junction differs from germline at one of its ends, possibly a read error. The V gene is TRBV30, the J gene TRBJ1-6; weak D call: TRBD1 (5 bases). Germline values: CDR1 GTSNPN, CDR2 SVGIG (reference sequence). The CDR3 is 12 amino acids. The CDR3 loop is CAGRTHNSPLHF. CDR3 bases: TGTGCCGGGAGGACACATAATTCACCCCTCCACTTT.

J is TRBJ1-5 and V is TRBV19; D uncertain. The V gene's germline CDR1 is LNHDA and CDR2 SQIVND (reference sequence). The CDR3 covers 12 residues. Between the trimmed V and J ends, which lost 6 bases and 7 bases, there was a span of 10 bases. The CDR3 sequence is CASRGLGQPQHF. CDR3 DNA: TGTGCCAGTAGGGGTTTGGGACAGCCCCAGCATTTT.

The CDR3 sequence is CASSLPTSGGSGNEQFF. CDR3 DNA: TGCGCCAGCAGCTTGCCGACTAGCGGGGGTTCGGGCAATGAGCAGTTCTTC. J is TRBJ2-1 and V is TRBV5-1, with TRBD2 matching 12 bases. Germline V gives CDR1 SGHRS, CDR2 YFSETQ. V lost 1 base, J lost 6 bases, and 8 bases stayed unmatched. The CDR3 extends over 17 amino acids.

This sequence joins TRBV7-7 and TRBJ2-5; tentative D call: TRBD1 (6 bases). The ends were cut back, 5 bases at V and 2 bases at J, with 18 bases in the middle. Germline V gene data show CDR1 as SSHAT and CDR2 as FNYEAQ (reference sequence). The CDR3 length is 16 residues. The CDR3 nucleotides are TGTGCCAGCAGCCAATACCCACAGGGCCCTCAAGAGACCCAGTACTTC. Translation gives CASSQYPQGPQETQYF.

In this sample, this clone turned up once. The genes are TRBV6-4 and TRBJ1-1, with D possibly TRBD1 on 6 matching bases. The length of the CDR3 is 14 residues. V was cut by 6 bases and J by 0 bases, with 11 bases left in between. From germline, CDR1 is MRHNA and CDR2 SNTAGT. CDR3: CASRAPGVNTEAFF. The CDR3 nucleotides are TGTGCCAGCAGGGCGCCAGGGGTGAACACTGAAGCTTTCTTT.

The chain recombines TRBV3-1 (or the pseudogene TRBV3-2) with TRBJ2-3; D remains ambiguous. Per germline, CDR1 LGHDT and CDR2 YNNKEL (reference sequence). The CDR3 length is 15 residues. Trimming removed 1 base at V and 6 bases at J, with 14 bases between. CDR3 DNA: TGTGCCAGCAGCCAAGGGACGGCGGCTAAGGATACGCAGTATTTT. This translates into CASSQGTAAKDTQYF.

This clone showed up just once. The rearrangement joins TRBV7-2 to TRBJ2-1, with 7 bases identical to TRBD2. Per germline, CDR1 SGHTA and CDR2 FQGNSA. The J segment lost 4 bases and the V segment lost 1 base, leaving 4 bases of the junction unmatched. The CDR3 loop spans 15 amino acids. In DNA, the CDR3 is TGTGCCAGCAGCTTAGAGGGCGGGAGATACAATGAGCAGTTCTTC. Translating gives CASSLEGGRYNEQFF. Using reference TRBV7-2 and TRBJ2-1 for the parts outside the CDR3, the full variable domain is GAGVSQSPSNKVTEKGKDVELRCDPISGHTALYWYRQSLGQGLEFLIYFQGNSAPDKSGLPSDRFSAERTGGSVSTLTIQRTQQEDSAVYLCASSLEGGRYNEQFFGPGTRLTVL.

The rearrangement joins TRBV19 to TRBJ1-4, with D uncertain. Trimming cost V 3 bases and J 4 bases, with 9 bases left between them. The CDR3 loop spans 14 amino acids. In germline, CDR1 is LNHDA, CDR2 SQIVND (reference sequence). The CDR3 region is CASSIRGDNEKLFF. In DNA form, the CDR3 reads TGTGCCAGTAGTATTCGGGGAGATAATGAAAAACTGTTTTTT.

This chain connects TRBV5-6 to TRBJ1-6; 8 nucleotides agree with TRBD1. The CDR3 runs 16 residues. J lost 4 bases, V lost 3 bases, and 6 bases had no gene match. The germline CDR1 and CDR2 sequences are SGHDT and YYEEEE. The CDR3: CASSSRTGTYNSPLHF. For the CDR3, the DNA is TGTGCCAGCAGCTCAAGGACAGGGACTTATAATTCACCCCTCCACTTT.

This rearrangement joins TRBV6-5 to TRBJ1-2; D is uncertain. The CDR3 sequence is 14 residues long. The germline gives CDR1 MNHEY, CDR2 SVGAGI. The ends were cut back, 10 bases at V and 4 bases at J, with 19 bases in the middle. CDR3 region: CATIWGAASYGYTF. The CDR3 DNA is TGTGCCACCATCTGGGGAGCGGCGAGCTATGGCTACACCTTC.

By frequency in the sample, this clone is medium-sized. J is TRBJ2-3 and V is TRBV6-4; 11 bases are a match to TRBD1. V lost 0 bases and J lost 6; bases outside the gene matches: 5. This CDR3 has 16 amino acids. CDR1 and CDR2 (germline): MRHNA, SNTAGT. As DNA, the CDR3 is TGTGCCAGCAGTGACTCGGGGACAGGGGGGGCTGATACGCAGTATTTT. Its translation is CASSDSGTGGADTQYF.

The rearrangement links TRBV7-2 to TRBJ2-7; D is possibly TRBD2 (6 bases). This CDR3 has 14 residues. Germline CDR1 and CDR2: SGHTA and FQGNSA. V was pared by 2 bases and J by 0 bases, with 8 bases between. Here the CDR3 DNA reads TGTGCCAGCAGCTTACGACTAGACTCCTACGAGCAGTACTTC. Its translation is CASSLRLDSYEQYF. The variable domain in full, completed from reference TRBV7-2 and TRBJ2-7, reads GAGVSQSPSNKVTEKGKDVELRCDPISGHTALYWYRQSLGQGLEFLIYFQGNSAPDKSGLPSDRFSAERTGGSVSTLTIQRTQQEDSAVYLCASSLRLDSYEQYFGPGTRLTVT.

The gene calls are TRBV6-2 or TRBV6-3 and TRBJ1-5; no reliable D call. The length of the CDR3 is 14 residues. Germline loops: CDR1 MNHEY, CDR2 SVGEGT. V was clipped by 5 bases and J by 2 bases, with 10 bases between them. The CDR3 region is CASSGGAGNQPQHF. In nucleotides, the CDR3 is TGTGCCAGCAGTGGAGGCGCGGGCAATCAGCCCCAGCATTTT.

This clone has a single count. The V call is TRBV6-5, the J call TRBJ1-6; D is uncertain. Trimming removed 0 bases at V and 0 bases at J, with 6 bases between. Germline loops: CDR1 MNHEY, CDR2 SVGAGI. This CDR3 has 16 residues. The DNA of the CDR3 is TGTGCCAGCAGTTACTCGTACAGCTCCTATAATTCACCCCTCCACTTT. Translation: CASSYSYSSYNSPLHF.